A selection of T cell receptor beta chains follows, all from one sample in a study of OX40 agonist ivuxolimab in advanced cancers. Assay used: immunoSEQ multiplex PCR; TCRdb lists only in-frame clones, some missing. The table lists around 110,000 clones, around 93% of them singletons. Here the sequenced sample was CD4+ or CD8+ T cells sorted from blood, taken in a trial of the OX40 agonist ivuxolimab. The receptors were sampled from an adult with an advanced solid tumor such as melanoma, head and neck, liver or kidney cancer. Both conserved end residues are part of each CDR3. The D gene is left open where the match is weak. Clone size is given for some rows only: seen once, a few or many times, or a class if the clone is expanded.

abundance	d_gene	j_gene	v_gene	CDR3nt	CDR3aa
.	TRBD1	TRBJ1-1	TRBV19	TGTGCCAGTAGTACACAGGGGACGAGGGCCTTGAACACTGAAGCTTTCTTT	CASSTQGTRALNTEAFF
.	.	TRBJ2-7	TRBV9	TGTGCCAGCAGCGTAGGGGTTTTCAGCTCCTACGAGCAGTACTTC	CASSVGVFSSYEQYF
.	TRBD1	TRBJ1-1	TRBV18	TGTGCCAGCTCTTCTGGTGGACAGGGAGATACTGAAGCTTTCTTT	CASSSGGQGDTEAFF
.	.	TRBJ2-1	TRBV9	TGTGCCAGCAGCGCCCCGGGGCGTGAAAACAATGAGCAGTTCTTC	CASSAPGRENNEQFF
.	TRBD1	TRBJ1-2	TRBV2	TGTGCCAGCAGTGAAAGTACAGGGGAGACCTTCTTTGATGGCTACACCTTC	CASSESTGETFFDGYTF
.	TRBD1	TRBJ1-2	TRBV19	TGTGCCAGTAGTCTGGACAGGCATAACTATGGCTACACCTTC	CASSLDRHNYGYTF
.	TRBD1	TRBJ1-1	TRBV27	TGTGCCAGCAGTCGGACAGGGGCGAATACTGAAGCTTTCTTT	CASSRTGANTEAFF
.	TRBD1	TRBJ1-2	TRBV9	TGTGCCAGCAGCGTAGGGGACAGCATTTCCTATGGCTACACCTTC	CASSVGDSISYGYTF
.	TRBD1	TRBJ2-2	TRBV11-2	TGTGCCAGCAGCTTACTCCGGGACAGCCACACCGGGGAGCTGTTTTTT	CASSLLRDSHTGELFF
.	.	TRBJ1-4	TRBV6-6	TGTGCCAGCAGTTACGCGGCAGCTAATGAAAAACTGTTTTTT	CASSYAAANEKLFF
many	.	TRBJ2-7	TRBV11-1	TGTGCCAGCAGCTTTACAGGGGGGGACGAGCAGTACTTC	CASSFTGGDEQYF
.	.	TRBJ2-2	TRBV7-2	TGTGCCAGCAGCATTCCAGGGAGCACCGGGGAGCTGTTTTTT	CASSIPGSTGELFF